What follows are 8 T cell receptor beta chains derived from one specimen sequenced in a study of blood T cell repertoires in COVID-19. Sequencing used immunoSEQ multiplex PCR; TCRdb keeps in-frame clones, though not all of them. The table has a few hundred thousand clones, about 90% seen once. The sequenced sample consisted of peripheral blood. The receptors were gathered from a woman younger than 45 with COVID-19, enrolled during active disease.

The chain employs TRBV6-6 and TRBJ1-1; the D gene is possibly TRBD1 (6 bases). The CDR3 has 14 amino acids. CDR1 and CDR2 (germline): MNHNY, SVGAGI (reference sequence). The V end was cut by 5 bases, the J end by 3 bases, with 13 bases between. The CDR3 DNA reads as TGTGCCAGCAGTGCATACAGGGCGGACACTGAAGCTTTCTTT. Translation: CASSAYRADTEAFF.

The chain has TRBV5-1 and TRBJ2-1, with 7 bases lining up with TRBD2. CDR3 length equals 16 residues. The junction had 11 bases not matched to a gene; V was cut back by 3 bases and J by 5 bases. Looked up from germline, CDR1 is SGHRS and CDR2 is YFSETQ. In DNA form, the CDR3 reads TGCGCCAGCAGCTCAGGAAATCTAGCGGTAAACAATGAGCAGTTCTTC. Translation: CASSSGNLAVNNEQFF.

The chain couples TRBV6-5 to TRBJ2-3, with D unclear. Germline lookup yields CDR1 MNHEY and CDR2 SVGAGI. CDR3 length equals 12 residues. Trimming pared 8 bases from V and 1 base from J, leaving 7 bases between. CDR3 nucleotides: TGTGCCAGCCACTCGGGCACAGATACGCAGTATTTT. This encodes CASHSGTDTQYF.

The chain carries TRBV11-3 and TRBJ2-7, with D possibly TRBD1 on 6 matching bases. The CDR3 extends over 15 amino acids. Deletions cut 5 bases from V and 2 bases from J, with 16 bases between. Germline values: CDR1 SGHNT, CDR2 YENEEA. This chain's CDR3 is CASSQTGTGTYEQYF. In DNA form, the CDR3 reads TGTGCCAGCAGCCAAACAGGTACAGGGACCTACGAGCAGTACTTC. Full variable domain (outside the CDR3, taken from reference TRBV11-3 and TRBJ2-7): EAGVVQSPRYKIIEKKQPVAFWCNPISGHNTLYWYLQNLGQGPELLIRYENEEAVDDSQLPKDRFSAERLKGVDSTLKIQPAELGDSAVYLCASSQTGTGTYEQYFGPGTRLTVT.

CDR3 in amino acids: CASSYGATHTGELFF. The CDR3 DNA sequence: TGTGCCAGCAGTTACGGGGCTACACACACCGGGGAGCTGTTTTTT. J is TRBJ2-2 and V is TRBV6-6; tentatively, D is TRBD1 (5 bases). CDR3 length equals 15 residues. V lost 2 bases, J lost 3 bases, and 10 bases lay in between. Looked up from germline, CDR1 is MNHNY and CDR2 is SVGAGI (reference sequence).

The chain employs TRBV19 and TRBJ1-2; D may be TRBD1 (5 bases). This CDR3 has 14 amino acids. V lost 6 bases to trimming and J lost 4 bases, with 15 bases between them. Germline V gene data show CDR1 as LNHDA and CDR2 as SQIVND (reference sequence). In DNA form, the CDR3 reads TGTGCCAGTAGGCCGCCCAGGGTAATCTATGGCTACACCTTC. This translates into CASRPPRVIYGYTF.

This rearrangement joins TRBV3-1 (or the pseudogene TRBV3-2) to TRBJ2-5; a possible D gene is TRBD1 (8 bases). The CDR3 is 15 residues long. Per germline, CDR1 LGHDT and CDR2 YNNKEL (reference sequence). V lost 1 base, J lost 7 bases, and 16 bases lay in between. This chain's CDR3 is CASSQVTGGGGTQYF. The DNA for the CDR3 is TGTGCCAGCAGCCAAGTTACAGGGGGGGGTGGGACCCAGTACTTC.

This clone was counted once. The chain links TRBV2 to TRBJ1-5, with D uncertain. Between the trimmed V and J ends, which lost 7 bases and 1 base, there was a span of 14 bases. The germline gives CDR1 SNHLY, CDR2 FYNNEI. The CDR3 spans 15 residues. CDR3 DNA sequence: TGTGCCAGCAACGGGGATGGGGTAAGCAATCAGCCCCAGCATTTT. It specifies CASNGDGVSNQPQHF.